These T cell receptor beta chains were read from a single sample in a study of blood T cell repertoires in COVID-19. Assay: immunoSEQ multiplex PCR; the TCRdb copy retains only in-frame clones and omits some. This table has under 150,000 clones, under 80% appearing once. Sequencing was performed on peripheral blood. These receptors came from a man aged 55-75 years with acute or convalescent COVID-19. Each CDR3 is given with its conserved first and last residue. The order of the fields is J gene, D gene, V gene, CDR3 DNA, CDR3 protein. The D gene is left open where the match is weak.

>TRBJ2-3|.|TRBV7-8
TGTGCCAGCAGCTTAGCGGCAGTGGGCGATACGCAGTATTTT
CASSLAAVGDTQYF
>TRBJ1-5|TRBD1|TRBV30
TGTGCCTGGAGTACTTTGGGACAGGGGGCTGGACCCCAGCATTTT
CAWSTLGQGAGPQHF
>TRBJ1-2|.|TRBV21-1
TGTGCCAGCAGCAACTGTAATACAGGGGGGGAAGGCTATGGCTACACCTTC
CASSNCNTGGEGYGYTF
>TRBJ2-1|TRBD2|TRBV5-4
TGTGCCAGCAGCTCGGAGCGGGAGCGCATCTACAATGAGCAGTTCTTC
CASSSERERIYNEQFF
>TRBJ2-7|TRBD2|TRBV3-1/TRBV3-2
TGTGCCAGCAGCCAAGATACTAGCGGGACATACGAGCAGTACTTC
CASSQDTSGTYEQYF
>TRBJ2-1|TRBD2|TRBV7-9
TGTGCCAGCAGCTCTAAATTACTAGCGGAGCAGTTCTTC
CASSSKLLAEQFF
>TRBJ1-3|TRBD1|TRBV18
TGTGCCAGCTCATTAGACGGACAGGGATCCGGAAACACCATATATTTT
CASSLDGQGSGNTIYF
>TRBJ2-7|.|TRBV19
TGTGCCAGTAGTATCGACTACCCCTACGAGCAGTACTTC
CASSIDYPYEQYF
>TRBJ2-3|TRBD1|TRBV28
TGTGCCAGCAGTTTTGACAGGGGGCGTGGAGATACGCAGTATTTT
CASSFDRGRGDTQYF
>TRBJ2-7|TRBD1|TRBV28
TGTGCCAGCTTCCCGGGACAGGAATCCTACGAGCAGTACTTC
CASFPGQESYEQYF
>TRBJ2-7|TRBD2|TRBV13
TGTGCCAGCAGCTCTCCGACTAGCGGAAACGAGCAGTACTTC
CASSSPTSGNEQYF
>TRBJ2-3|TRBD2|TRBV12-3/TRBV12-4
TGTGCCAGCGGGGGACTAGCTGGAGATACGCAGTATTTT
CASGGLAGDTQYF
>TRBJ2-2|.|TRBV28
TGTGCCAGCAGCCTAGGTGGCGGGGAGCTGTTTTTT
CASSLGGGELFF
>TRBJ2-1|.|TRBV9
TGTGCCAGCAGCGTAGCGACAGTCTACAATGAGCAGTTCTTC
CASSVATVYNEQFF